The sequence of this T cell receptor beta chain was determined in a study of blood T cell repertoires in COVID-19. Whole-study context: COVID-19 samples from acute and convalescent phases originated in the United States, Italy and Spain. In each case, the material was cDNA or gDNA derived from T cells, B-cell-depleted T cells, or PBMCs.

Authors' methods: Reference gene primer amplification gave nucleated cell count estimates. Generated by immunoSEQ multiplex PCR, the TCRdb table keeps only in-frame clones and is missing some. The V and J calls and clone size come from that table; D and trimming were worked out from the DNA. The sample lists roughly 86,000 clones, about nine tenths occurring once. CDR3 length: 13 residues. CDR1 is MNHEY and CDR2 is SMNVEV in the germline V gene (reference sequence). The V and J ends lost 2 bases and 4 bases respectively, with 6 bases between them. The chain is built from TRBV27 and TRBJ2-1; unclear D gene. Sequenced: peripheral blood. This sequence originates from a woman between 45 and 65 years old in a cohort sampled during active COVID-19. The CDR3 reads CASSLSRYNEQFF. For the CDR3, the DNA is TGTGCCAGCAGTTTAAGCCGATACAATGAGCAGTTCTTC.